This T cell receptor (beta chain) comes out of a study of blood T cell repertoires in COVID-19. Per the original data handling: Estimated nucleated cell counts came from reference gene primer amplification. Sequencing used immunoSEQ multiplex PCR; TCRdb keeps in-frame clones, though not all of them. V and J calls and clone size are those listed in that table; D and trimming were worked out from the DNA. The data show under 250,000 clones, with 83% seen just once and roughly 4.8% held by the top ten. Participant age was about 18 to 95 years, and participants resided in roughly 24 US areas. Assignment of participants to cohorts was predicated upon participant-reported clinical history. Exposed study participants had met a COVID-19 case within 2 weeks before entry. CDR1 MNHEY and CDR2 SVGAGI come from the germline V gene. V lost 7 bases and J lost 5, with 12 bases in between. The CDR3 spans 14 residues.

The sample was PBMCs or T cells enriched from blood (not recorded which). The rearrangement links TRBV6-5 to TRBJ1-6; no reliable D call. The sequence was obtained from a woman aged 50 to 60 who had been exposed to COVID-19. The CDR3 loop reads CASTPYGNNSPLHF. The CDR3 DNA reads as TGTGCCAGCACTCCCTACGGGAATAATTCACCCCTCCACTTT.